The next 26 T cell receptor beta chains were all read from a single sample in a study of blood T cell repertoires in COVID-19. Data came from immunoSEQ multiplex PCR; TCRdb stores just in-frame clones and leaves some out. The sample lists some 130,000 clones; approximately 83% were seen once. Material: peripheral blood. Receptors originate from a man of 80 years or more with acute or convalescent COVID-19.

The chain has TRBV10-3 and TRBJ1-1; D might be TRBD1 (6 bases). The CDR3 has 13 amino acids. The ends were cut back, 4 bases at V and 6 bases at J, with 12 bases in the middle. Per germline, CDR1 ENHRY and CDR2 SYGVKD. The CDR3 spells CAISGDTAPEAFF. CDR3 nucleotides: TGTGCCATCAGTGGGGACACCGCCCCTGAAGCTTTCTTT.

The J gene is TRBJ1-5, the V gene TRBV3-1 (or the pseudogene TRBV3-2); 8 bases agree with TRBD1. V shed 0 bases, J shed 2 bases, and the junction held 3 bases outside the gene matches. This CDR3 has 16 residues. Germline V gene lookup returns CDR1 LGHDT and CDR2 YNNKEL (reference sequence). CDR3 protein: CASSQEDRAGNQPQHF. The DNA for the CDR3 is TGTGCCAGCAGCCAAGAGGACAGGGCGGGCAATCAGCCCCAGCATTTT.

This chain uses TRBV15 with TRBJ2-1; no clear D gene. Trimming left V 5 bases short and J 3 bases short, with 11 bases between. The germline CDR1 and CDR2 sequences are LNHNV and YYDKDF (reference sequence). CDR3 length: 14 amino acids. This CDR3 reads CATSYEPYYNEQFF. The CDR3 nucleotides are TGTGCCACCAGCTACGAGCCCTACTACAATGAGCAGTTCTTC.

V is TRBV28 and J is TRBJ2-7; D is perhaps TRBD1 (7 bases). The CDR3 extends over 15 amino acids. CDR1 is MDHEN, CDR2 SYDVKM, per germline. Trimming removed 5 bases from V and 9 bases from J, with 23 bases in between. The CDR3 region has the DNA TGTGCCAGCAGTACCGTGGCGGGGACAGTCGAAGGGCAGTACTTC. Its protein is CASSTVAGTVEGQYF.

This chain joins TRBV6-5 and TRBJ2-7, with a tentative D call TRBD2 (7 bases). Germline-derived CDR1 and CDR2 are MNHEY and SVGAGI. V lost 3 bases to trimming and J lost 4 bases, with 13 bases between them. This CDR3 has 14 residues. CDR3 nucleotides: TGTGCCAGCAGTTATAGGGGGGGCGCGTACGAGCAGTACTTC. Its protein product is CASSYRGGAYEQYF.

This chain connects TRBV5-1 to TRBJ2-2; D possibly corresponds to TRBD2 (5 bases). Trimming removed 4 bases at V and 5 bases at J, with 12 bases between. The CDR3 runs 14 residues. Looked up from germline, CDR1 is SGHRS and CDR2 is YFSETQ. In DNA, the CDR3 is TGCGCCAGCAGCCCGACCACGGGGACCGGGGAGCTGTTTTTT. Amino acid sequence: CASSPTTGTGELFF.

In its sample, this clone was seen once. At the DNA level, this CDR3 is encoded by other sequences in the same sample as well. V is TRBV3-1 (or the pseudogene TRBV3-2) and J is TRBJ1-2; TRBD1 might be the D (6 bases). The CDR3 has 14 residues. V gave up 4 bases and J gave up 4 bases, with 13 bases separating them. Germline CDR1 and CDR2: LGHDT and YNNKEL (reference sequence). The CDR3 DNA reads TGTGCCAGCAGCCGGAACAGGGAAAGCTATGGCTACACCTTC. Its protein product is CASSRNRESYGYTF.

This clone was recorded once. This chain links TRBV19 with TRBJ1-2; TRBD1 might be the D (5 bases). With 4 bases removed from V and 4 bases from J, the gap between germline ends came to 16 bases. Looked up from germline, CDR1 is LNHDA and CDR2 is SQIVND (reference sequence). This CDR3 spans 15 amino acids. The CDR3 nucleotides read TGTGCCAGTAGTACCAACCCTGGGGGGTCCTATGGCTACACCTTC. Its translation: CASSTNPGGSYGYTF.

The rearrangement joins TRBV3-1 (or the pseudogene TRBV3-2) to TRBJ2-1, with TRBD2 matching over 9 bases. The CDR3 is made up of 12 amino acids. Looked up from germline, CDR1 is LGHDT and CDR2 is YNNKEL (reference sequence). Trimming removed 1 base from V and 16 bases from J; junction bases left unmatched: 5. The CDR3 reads CASSQAGLAHFF. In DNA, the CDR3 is TGTGCCAGCAGCCAAGCGGGACTAGCCCACTTCTTC.

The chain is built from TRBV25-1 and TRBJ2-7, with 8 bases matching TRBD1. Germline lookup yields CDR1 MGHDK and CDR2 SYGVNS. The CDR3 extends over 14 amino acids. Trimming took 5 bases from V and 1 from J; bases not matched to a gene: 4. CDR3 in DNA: TGTGCCAGCAGTAGGACAGGGCAATCCTACGAGCAGTACTTC. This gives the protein CASSRTGQSYEQYF.

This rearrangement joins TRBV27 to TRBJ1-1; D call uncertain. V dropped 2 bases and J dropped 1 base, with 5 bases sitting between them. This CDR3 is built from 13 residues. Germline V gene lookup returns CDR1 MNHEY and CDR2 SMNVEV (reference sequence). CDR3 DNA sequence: TGTGCCAGCAGTTTACAGAAGAACACTGAAGCTTTCTTT. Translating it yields CASSLQKNTEAFF.

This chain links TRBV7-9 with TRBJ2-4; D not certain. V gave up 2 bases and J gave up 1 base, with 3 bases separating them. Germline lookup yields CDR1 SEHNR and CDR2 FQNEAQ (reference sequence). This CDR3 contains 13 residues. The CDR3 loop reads CASSLSAKNIQYF. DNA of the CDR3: TGTGCCAGCAGCTTAAGCGCCAAAAACATTCAGTACTTC.

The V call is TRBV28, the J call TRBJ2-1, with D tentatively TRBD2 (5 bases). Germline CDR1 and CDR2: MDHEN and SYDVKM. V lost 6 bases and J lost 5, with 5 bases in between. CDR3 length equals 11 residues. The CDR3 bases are TGTGCCAGCAGCGGGAACAATGAGCAGTTCTTC. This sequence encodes CASSGNNEQFF.

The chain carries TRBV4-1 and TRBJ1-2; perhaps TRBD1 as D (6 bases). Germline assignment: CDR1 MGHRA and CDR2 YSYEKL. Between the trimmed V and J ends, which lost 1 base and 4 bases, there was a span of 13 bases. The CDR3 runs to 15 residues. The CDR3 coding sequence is TGCGCCAGCAGCCAAGGCGGGGGCGCGCTCTATGGCTACACCTTC. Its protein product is CASSQGGGALYGYTF.

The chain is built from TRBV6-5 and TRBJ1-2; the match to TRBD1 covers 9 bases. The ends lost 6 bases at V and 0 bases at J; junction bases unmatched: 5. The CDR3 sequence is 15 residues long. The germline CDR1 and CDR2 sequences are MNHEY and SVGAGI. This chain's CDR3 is CASSATGGANYGYTF. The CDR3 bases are TGTGCCAGCAGCGCGACAGGGGGTGCTAACTATGGCTACACCTTC.

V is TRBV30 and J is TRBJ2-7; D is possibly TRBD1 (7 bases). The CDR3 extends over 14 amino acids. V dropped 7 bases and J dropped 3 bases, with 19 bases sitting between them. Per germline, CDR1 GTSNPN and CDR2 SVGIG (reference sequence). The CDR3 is CAFNAGQMFYEQYF. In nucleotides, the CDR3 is TGTGCCTTCAACGCGGGACAGATGTTCTACGAGCAGTACTTC.

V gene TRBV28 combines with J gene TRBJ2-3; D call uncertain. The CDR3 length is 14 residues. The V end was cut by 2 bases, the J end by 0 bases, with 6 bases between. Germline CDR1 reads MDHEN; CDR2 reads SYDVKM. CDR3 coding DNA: TGTGCCAGCAGTTTAGCGGCTAGCACAGATACGCAGTATTTT. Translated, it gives CASSLAASTDTQYF.

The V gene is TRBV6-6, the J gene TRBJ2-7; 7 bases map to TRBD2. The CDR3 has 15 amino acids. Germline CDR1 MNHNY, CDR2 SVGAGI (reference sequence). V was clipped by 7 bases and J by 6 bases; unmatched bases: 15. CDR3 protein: CASTKRGSGVGEQYF. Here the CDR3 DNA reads TGTGCCAGCACCAAGCGGGGCAGCGGGGTAGGCGAGCAGTACTTC.

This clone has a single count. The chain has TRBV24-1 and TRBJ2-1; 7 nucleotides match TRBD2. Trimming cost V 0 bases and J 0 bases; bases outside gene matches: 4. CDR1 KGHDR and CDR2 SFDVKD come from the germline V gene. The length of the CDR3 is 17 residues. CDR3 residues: CATSDLRRGSSYNEQFF. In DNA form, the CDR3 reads TGTGCCACCAGTGATTTGCGGCGGGGGAGCTCCTACAATGAGCAGTTCTTC.

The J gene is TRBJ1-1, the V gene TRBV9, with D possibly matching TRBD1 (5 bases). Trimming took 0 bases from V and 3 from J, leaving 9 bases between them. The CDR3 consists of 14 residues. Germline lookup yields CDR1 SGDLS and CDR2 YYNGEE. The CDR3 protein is CASSVVRGDTEAFF. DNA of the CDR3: TGTGCCAGCAGCGTAGTGCGGGGGGACACTGAAGCTTTCTTT.

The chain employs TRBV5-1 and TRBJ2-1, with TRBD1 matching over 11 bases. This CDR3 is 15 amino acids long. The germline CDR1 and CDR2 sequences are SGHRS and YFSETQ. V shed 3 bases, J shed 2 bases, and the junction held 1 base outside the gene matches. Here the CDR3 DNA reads TGCGCCAGCAGCTGGGGACAGGGGGCCTACAATGAGCAGTTCTTC. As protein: CASSWGQGAYNEQFF.

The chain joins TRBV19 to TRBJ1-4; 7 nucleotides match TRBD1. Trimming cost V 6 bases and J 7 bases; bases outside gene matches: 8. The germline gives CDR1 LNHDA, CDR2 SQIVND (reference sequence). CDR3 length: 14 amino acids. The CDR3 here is CASSVGRGSEKLFF. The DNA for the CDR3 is TGTGCCAGTAGCGTCGGCAGGGGGAGTGAAAAACTGTTTTTT.

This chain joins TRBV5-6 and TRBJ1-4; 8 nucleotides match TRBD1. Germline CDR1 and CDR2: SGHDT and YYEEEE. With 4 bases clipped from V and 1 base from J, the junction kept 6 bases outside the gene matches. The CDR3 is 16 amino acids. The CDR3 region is CASSLLQGGTNEKLFF. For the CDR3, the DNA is TGTGCCAGCAGCCTTTTACAGGGGGGAACTAATGAAAAACTGTTTTTT.

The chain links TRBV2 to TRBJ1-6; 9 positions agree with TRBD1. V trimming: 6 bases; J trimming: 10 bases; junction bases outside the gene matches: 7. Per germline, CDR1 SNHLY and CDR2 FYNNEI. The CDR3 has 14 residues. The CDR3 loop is CASRGGQGLSPLHF. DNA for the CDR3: TGTGCCAGCAGGGGGGGACAGGGTTTATCACCCCTCCACTTT.

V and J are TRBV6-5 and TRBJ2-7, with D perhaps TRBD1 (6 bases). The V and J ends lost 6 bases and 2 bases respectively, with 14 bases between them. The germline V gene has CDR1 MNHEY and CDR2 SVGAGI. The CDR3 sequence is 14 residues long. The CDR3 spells CASRSGTFTYEQYF. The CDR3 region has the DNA TGTGCCAGCAGATCCGGGACATTCACCTACGAGCAGTACTTC.

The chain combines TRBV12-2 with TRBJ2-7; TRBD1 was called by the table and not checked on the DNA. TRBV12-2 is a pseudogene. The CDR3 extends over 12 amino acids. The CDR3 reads CASRPQGFEQYF. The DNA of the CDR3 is TGTGCAAGTCGCCCTCAGGGGTTCGAGCAGTACTTC.